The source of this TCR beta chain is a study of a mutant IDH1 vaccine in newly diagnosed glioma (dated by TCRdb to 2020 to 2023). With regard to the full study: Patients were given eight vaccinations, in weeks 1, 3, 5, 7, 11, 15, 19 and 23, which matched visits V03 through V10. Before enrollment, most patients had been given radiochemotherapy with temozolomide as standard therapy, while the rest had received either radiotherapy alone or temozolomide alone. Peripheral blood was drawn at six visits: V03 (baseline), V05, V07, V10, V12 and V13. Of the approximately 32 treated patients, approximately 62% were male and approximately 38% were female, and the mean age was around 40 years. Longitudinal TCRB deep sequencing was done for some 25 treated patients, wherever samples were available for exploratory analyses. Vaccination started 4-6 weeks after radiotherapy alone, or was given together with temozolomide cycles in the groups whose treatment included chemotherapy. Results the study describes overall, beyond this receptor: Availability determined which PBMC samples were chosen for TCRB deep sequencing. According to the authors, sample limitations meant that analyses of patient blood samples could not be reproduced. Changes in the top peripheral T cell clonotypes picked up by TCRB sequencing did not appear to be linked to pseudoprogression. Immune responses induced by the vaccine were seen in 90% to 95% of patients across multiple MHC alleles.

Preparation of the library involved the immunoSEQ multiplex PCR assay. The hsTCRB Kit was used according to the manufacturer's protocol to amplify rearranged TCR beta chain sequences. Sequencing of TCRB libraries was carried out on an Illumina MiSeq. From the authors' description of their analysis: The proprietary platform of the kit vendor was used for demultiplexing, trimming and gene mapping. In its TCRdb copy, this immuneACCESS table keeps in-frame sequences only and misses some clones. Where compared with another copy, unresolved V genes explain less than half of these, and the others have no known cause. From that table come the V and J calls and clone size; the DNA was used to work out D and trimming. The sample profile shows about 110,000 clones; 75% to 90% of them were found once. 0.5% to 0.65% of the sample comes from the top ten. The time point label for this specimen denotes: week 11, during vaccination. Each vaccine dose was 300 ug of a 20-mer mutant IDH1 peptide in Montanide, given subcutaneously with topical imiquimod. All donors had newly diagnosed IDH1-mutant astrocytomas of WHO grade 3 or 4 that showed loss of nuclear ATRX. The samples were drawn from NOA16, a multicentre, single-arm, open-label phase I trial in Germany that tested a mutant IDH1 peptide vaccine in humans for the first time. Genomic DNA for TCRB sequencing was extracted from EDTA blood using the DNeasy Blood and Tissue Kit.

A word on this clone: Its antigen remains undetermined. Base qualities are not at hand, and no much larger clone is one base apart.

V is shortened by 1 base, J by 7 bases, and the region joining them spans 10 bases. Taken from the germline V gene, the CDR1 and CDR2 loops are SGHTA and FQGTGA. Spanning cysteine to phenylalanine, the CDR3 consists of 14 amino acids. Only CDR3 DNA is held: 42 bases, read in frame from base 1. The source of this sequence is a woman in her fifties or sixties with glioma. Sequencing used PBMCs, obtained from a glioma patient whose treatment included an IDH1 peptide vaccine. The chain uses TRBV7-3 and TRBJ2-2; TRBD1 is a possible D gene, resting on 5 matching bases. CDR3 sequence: CASSLNRLDGELFF. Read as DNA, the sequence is TGTGCCAGCAGCTTAAACAGGCTCGACGGGGAGCTGTTTTTT.